This T cell receptor (beta chain) is drawn from a study of blood T cells in healthy people across ages. A second PCR of roughly 7 to 11 cycles used a sample-barcoded 5' primer and a J-beta primer mix. One entry per CDR3 protein, called by TCRdb with MiXCR from the 5' RACE reads. The sample contains approximately 600,000 distinct CDR3 sequences, roughly three fifths of which appear only once. The length of the CDR3 is 14 residues. Trimming shortened V by 4 bases and J by 1 base, and 10 bases separated the two germline ends. Germline assignment: CDR1 MGHRA and CDR2 YSYEKL. The receptor comes from a man aged 55 to 69 in good health. The chain couples TRBV4-1 to TRBJ1-1; possibly TRBD1 for D (6 bases). The sequenced material came from blood. The CDR3 DNA reads TGCGCCAGCAGCCTGTTGACAGGGAACACTGAAGCTTTCTTT. It specifies CASSLLTGNTEAFF.